A selection of T cell receptor beta chains follows, all from one sample in a study of T-cell memory formation after mild COVID-19. TCRdb fed the 5' RACE reads into MiXCR, producing one record per CDR3 protein. The repertoire holds around 140,000 distinct CDR3 sequences, with 15% to 20% as singletons. The sequenced sample was PBMCs or a T cell subset sorted from them (not recorded which). The source is an adult woman who had mild COVID-19 (a few samples of this study predate the infection). Cell type and time point are not known. Each CDR3 is given with its conserved first and last residue. The D gene is left open where the match is weak. Not all rows give a size; the values are once, few, many and, for expanded clones, a class.

>TRBJ2-3|.|.|TRBV24-1
CATSAPGNTDTQYF
TGTGCCACCAGTGCCCCGGGAAACACAGATACGCAGTATTTT
>TRBJ2-1|TRBD2|few|TRBV20-1
CSGVSGGALNEQFF
TGCAGTGGGGTTAGCGGGGGGGCCCTCAATGAGCAGTTCTTC
>TRBJ1-1|.|few|TRBV7-2
CASSLDRENTEAFF
TGTGCCAGCAGCTTAGACAGGGAGAACACTGAAGCTTTCTTT
>TRBJ2-3|TRBD2|.|TRBV5-1
CASRESLAGGPVDTQYF
TGCGCCAGCAGAGAGTCCCTAGCGGGAGGGCCGGTAGATACGCAGTATTTT
>TRBJ1-2|.|.|TRBV15
CATSRDLPYGYTF
TGTGCCACCAGCAGAGATCTCCCCTATGGCTACACCTTC
>TRBJ1-2|.|few|TRBV5-1
CASSELGVGYTF
TGCGCCAGCAGTGAGCTCGGCGTCGGCTACACCTTC
>TRBJ1-2|.|.|TRBV29-1
CSATGSGYTF
TGCAGCGCTACGGGCTCTGGCTACACCTTC
>TRBJ2-5|.|.|TRBV29-1
CSVRVSSEGTQYF
TGCAGCGTAAGGGTTAGCTCCGAAGGGACCCAGTACTTC
>TRBJ2-6|TRBD1|few|TRBV7-2
CASSSPGTGYFSGANVLTF
TGTGCCAGCAGCTCACCCGGGACAGGGTATTTCTCTGGGGCCAACGTCCTGACTTTC
>TRBJ2-5|.|few|TRBV19
CASRTPGQETQYF
TGTGCCAGTAGGACTCCGGGACAAGAGACCCAGTACTTC
>TRBJ2-1|TRBD2|few|TRBV6-5
CASSRTSGNYNEQFF
TGTGCCAGCAGTCGGACTAGCGGGAACTACAATGAGCAGTTCTTC
>TRBJ1-4|.|.|TRBV7-9
CASSSQGGEKLFF
TGTGCCAGCAGCTCCCAAGGGGGTGAAAAACTGTTTTTT
>TRBJ1-3|.|once|TRBV29-1
CSVEEGRGNTIYF
TGCAGCGTTGAAGAGGGGAGAGGAAACACCATATATTTT
>TRBJ2-2|TRBD1|few|TRBV5-1
CASSLSGTGTGELFF
TGCGCCAGCAGCTTGTCTGGGACAGGGACCGGGGAGCTGTTTTTT
>TRBJ1-1|TRBD1|.|TRBV7-2
CASSPSTGGALSTEAFF
TGTGCCAGCAGCCCCTCAACAGGGGGCGCTTTGAGCACTGAAGCTTTCTTT
>TRBJ1-1|.|.|TRBV12-3/TRBV12-4
CASRKTGNTEAFF
TGTGCCAGCCGCAAAACAGGGAACACTGAAGCTTTCTTT
>TRBJ1-5|.|.|TRBV6-1
CASLGAGGYSNQPQHF
TGTGCCAGTCTGGGGGCGGGGGGATATAGCAATCAGCCCCAGCATTTT
>TRBJ2-7|TRBD1|.|TRBV27
CASSSQGAKSEQYF
TGTGCCAGCAGCTCACAGGGGGCTAAGAGCGAGCAGTACTTC
>TRBJ2-3|.|few|TRBV20-1
CSARDQLVVTQYF
TGCAGTGCTAGAGACCAGTTAGTTGTTACGCAGTATTTT
>TRBJ2-6|.|few|TRBV10-3
CAISGVAGANVLTF
TGTGCCATCAGCGGGGTCGCTGGGGCCAACGTCCTGACTTTC
>TRBJ2-3|.|.|TRBV12-3/TRBV12-4
CASGDAPRDTQYF
TGTGCCAGCGGGGACGCTCCTCGAGATACGCAGTATTTT
>TRBJ2-7|.|few|TRBV15
CATSTGQNYEQYF
TGTGCCACCAGCACAGGACAGAACTACGAGCAGTACTTC
>TRBJ2-1|TRBD2|.|TRBV20-1
CSARDKGLAGGPMKYNEQFF
TGCAGTGCTAGAGACAAGGGACTAGCGGGGGGACCCATGAAGTACAATGAGCAGTTCTTC
>TRBJ1-2|.|.|TRBV14
CASRRQGTAGYTF
TGTGCCAGCAGACGTCAGGGTACGGCTGGCTACACCTTC
>TRBJ1-1|.|.|TRBV4-2
CASSQDPLNTEAFF
TGTGCCAGCAGCCAAGATCCCTTGAACACTGAAGCTTTCTTT
>TRBJ2-5|TRBD1|few|TRBV4-2
CASSPSGQGLEGTQYF
TGTGCCAGCAGCCCTTCAGGACAGGGTTTGGAAGGGACCCAGTACTTC
>TRBJ2-7|TRBD1|few|TRBV5-5
CASSLARAGGTYEQYF
TGTGCCAGCAGCTTGGCCCGGGCAGGGGGAACCTACGAGCAGTACTTC
>TRBJ2-3|.|.|TRBV20-1
CSASGLKRTQYF
TGCAGTGCCTCTGGACTGAAGCGGACGCAGTATTTT
>TRBJ2-5|.|few|TRBV6-6
CASRRNRVLQETQYF
TGTGCCAGCAGAAGAAACAGGGTTCTTCAAGAGACCCAGTACTTC
>TRBJ2-2|TRBD2|.|TRBV6-5
CASSYGLARTGELFF
TGTGCCAGCAGTTATGGACTAGCACGCACCGGGGAGCTGTTTTTT
>TRBJ2-5|TRBD2|.|TRBV15
CATSRTGGRIQETQYF
TGTGCCACCAGCAGGACAGGCGGGAGGATCCAAGAGACCCAGTACTTC
>TRBJ2-3|.|.|TRBV20-1
CSARNPAADTQYF
TGCAGTGCTAGAAACCCGGCAGCAGATACGCAGTATTTT
>TRBJ2-3|TRBD2|few|TRBV18
CASSPGTSGSGTDTQYF
TGTGCCAGCTCACCGGGGACTAGCGGGAGTGGCACAGATACGCAGTATTTT
>TRBJ2-5|TRBD2|few|TRBV25-1
CASSEYRTSGAQETQYF
TGTGCCAGCAGTGAATATAGGACTAGCGGGGCCCAAGAGACCCAGTACTTC
>TRBJ2-7|.|.|TRBV30
CAWSGTFDEQYF
TGTGCCTGGAGTGGGACTTTCGACGAGCAGTACTTC
>TRBJ2-3|.|.|TRBV27
CASSSRFRGGTVPTDTQYF
TGTGCCAGCAGTTCCCGGTTCAGGGGGGGTACGGTACCCACAGATACGCAGTATTTT
>TRBJ2-2|.|.|TRBV29-1
CSVGSVGELFF
TGCAGCGTTGGTTCGGTCGGGGAGCTGTTTTTT
>TRBJ1-1|.|.|TRBV20-1
CSARGTLNTEAFF
TGCAGTGCTAGGGGGACACTTAACACTGAAGCTTTCTTT
>TRBJ2-1|.|.|TRBV20-1
CSARPPRSSNEQFF
TGCAGTGCTAGGCCTCCCAGGAGCAGCAATGAGCAGTTCTTC
>TRBJ2-2|TRBD2|few|TRBV9
CASSDWTSGATGELFF
TGTGCCAGCAGCGACTGGACTAGCGGAGCCACCGGGGAGCTGTTTTTT
>TRBJ2-7|TRBD2|.|TRBV12-3/TRBV12-4
CASSSGLAGWEQYF
TGTGCCAGCAGTTCGGGACTAGCGGGATGGGAGCAGTACTTC
>TRBJ1-6|.|.|TRBV12-3/TRBV12-4
CASSLSDHVNSPLHF
TGTGCCAGCAGTCTTAGTGACCATGTTAATTCACCCCTCCACTTT
>TRBJ2-3|.|.|TRBV20-1
CSAREDSTDTQYF
TGCAGTGCTAGAGAGGACAGCACAGATACGCAGTATTTT
>TRBJ2-7|TRBD2|.|TRBV14
CASSPALAGPYEQYF
TGTGCCAGCAGCCCCGCACTAGCGGGGCCCTACGAGCAGTACTTC
>TRBJ1-5|.|many|TRBV12-3/TRBV12-4
CASSLYQLGRVSNQPQHF
TGTGCCAGCAGTTTATATCAGCTGGGGAGAGTTAGCAATCAGCCCCAGCATTTT
>TRBJ2-3|.|few|TRBV4-3
CASSQEISTDTQYF
TGCGCCAGCAGCCAAGAGATCAGCACAGATACGCAGTATTTT
>TRBJ2-7|.|.|TRBV12-3/TRBV12-4
CASSLNPSAGGISYEQYF
TGTGCCAGCAGTTTAAACCCCTCCGCAGGGGGGATTTCCTACGAGCAGTACTTC
>TRBJ1-2|TRBD1|few|TRBV12-3/TRBV12-4
CASSSGTGVGYGYTF
TGTGCCAGCAGTTCCGGGACAGGGGTTGGCTATGGCTACACCTTC
>TRBJ2-7|.|few|TRBV20-1
CSAGGVNEQYF
TGCAGTGCTGGAGGGGTTAACGAGCAGTACTTC
>TRBJ1-1|.|many|TRBV24-1
CATSEGGTEAFF
TGTGCCACCAGTGAGGGGGGCACTGAAGCTTTCTTT
>TRBJ1-1|.|few|TRBV15
CATSRDRPEAFF
TGTGCCACCAGCAGAGATAGGCCTGAAGCTTTCTTT
>TRBJ1-2|.|few|TRBV30
CAWSLGPRGYTF
TGTGCCTGGAGCCTGGGACCGCGGGGCTACACCTTC
>TRBJ2-1|TRBD2|few|TRBV15
CATSRAGGRGNEQFF
TGTGCCACCAGCAGAGCGGGCGGGAGGGGGAATGAGCAGTTCTTC
>TRBJ2-3|TRBD2|.|TRBV10-3
CAISAGLGTDTQYF
TGTGCCATCTCCGCGGGACTAGGCACAGATACGCAGTATTTT
>TRBJ1-1|.|few|TRBV4-1
CASSQPTSSGTEAFF
TGCGCCAGCAGCCAACCCACTAGCTCCGGCACTGAAGCTTTCTTT
>TRBJ1-2|.|.|TRBV5-5
CASSLDPGRPNYGYTF
TGTGCCAGCAGCTTGGATCCCGGACGGCCAAACTATGGCTACACCTTC
>TRBJ2-7|TRBD1|.|TRBV25-1
CASSSHRGLRLEQYF
TGTGCCAGCAGTTCTCACAGGGGGCTCAGACTCGAGCAGTACTTC